These 18 T cell receptor beta chains share one sample of origin, sequenced in a study of blood T cell repertoires in COVID-19. Libraries were prepared by immunoSEQ multiplex PCR; TCRdb keeps only in-frame clonotypes and omits some of them. The repertoire includes 250,000 or so clones, 85% to 90% of them detected once, and 5.5% to 7.5% sits in the top ten. The material sequenced was peripheral blood. The receptor source for this set is a woman aged 70-85 years with active or convalescent COVID-19.

The CDR3 region is CASSPQGTPNTEAFF. The CDR3 DNA reads TGTGCCAGCTCACCTCAGGGGACACCGAACACTGAAGCTTTCTTT. This chain joins TRBV18 and TRBJ1-1; tentatively, D is TRBD1 (6 bases). Germline CDR1 KGHSH, CDR2 LQKENI. The V end lost 3 bases, the J end lost 1 base, and 12 bases lay between the germline ends. The length of the CDR3 is 15 residues.

V and J are TRBV6-2 or TRBV6-3 and TRBJ1-5, with TRBD1 as a possible D gene (5 bases). This CDR3 spans 15 amino acids. V lost 2 bases, J lost 0 bases, and 8 bases lay in between. Germline V gene lookup returns CDR1 MNHEY and CDR2 SVGEGT. This CDR3 is CASSYGGVSNQPQHF. CDR3 in DNA: TGTGCCAGCAGTTACGGAGGGGTTAGCAATCAGCCCCAGCATTTT.

The chain joins TRBV6-5 to TRBJ2-5; D might be TRBD2 (6 bases). Trimming pared 7 bases from V and 5 bases from J, leaving 20 bases between. Germline V lookup: CDR1 MNHEY, CDR2 SVGAGI. CDR3 length: 15 amino acids. The CDR3 loop is CASIKGLRERETQYF. The CDR3 region has the DNA TGTGCCAGCATCAAGGGACTTCGGGAACGGGAGACCCAGTACTTC.

The chain joins TRBV5-8 to TRBJ1-5, with TRBD1 matching 9 bases. CDR3 length equals 13 residues. V lost 3 bases to trimming and J lost 15 bases; unmatched junction nucleotides: 10. The V gene's germline CDR1 is SGHTS and CDR2 YDEGEE. CDR3 bases: TGTGCCAGCAGCTCGCTCCGGGACAGGGTGAGGCATTTT. Its translation: CASSSLRDRVRHF.

The chain employs TRBV4-3 and TRBJ1-4, with TRBD1 as a possible D gene (6 bases). The CDR3 is 15 residues long. Germline assignment: CDR1 LGHNA and CDR2 YSLEER. Deletions cut 0 bases from V and 11 bases from J, with 16 bases between. The CDR3 DNA is TGCGCCAGCAGCCAAGAAGGGCAGGGGAATGGGAAACTGTTTTTT. Encoded protein: CASSQEGQGNGKLFF.

A single count supports this clone. The chain couples TRBV29-1 to TRBJ1-2; D is unclear. Germline CDR1 is SQVTM and CDR2 is ANQGSEA. Trimming shortened V by 4 bases and J by 4 bases, and 13 bases separated the two germline ends. The CDR3 extends over 13 amino acids. DNA of the CDR3: TGCAGCGTTGTAGAGGCCTCTGGCTATGGCTACACCTTC. The encoded protein is CSVVEASGYGYTF.

V gene TRBV3-1 (or the pseudogene TRBV3-2) combines with J gene TRBJ1-2, with D possibly being TRBD1 (6 bases). There are 12 residues in the CDR3. Germline CDR1 reads LGHDT; CDR2 reads YNNKEL (reference sequence). Trimming stripped 8 bases from V and 8 bases from J, with 15 bases between. The CDR3 DNA sequence: TGTGCCAGCTGGGCAGGGGATTCCGGCTACACCTTC. Residues: CASWAGDSGYTF.

The genes are TRBV29-1 and TRBJ2-5; TRBD2 aligns across 7 bases. Germline V gene lookup returns CDR1 SQVTM and CDR2 ANQGSEA. There are 12 residues in the CDR3. The V segment lost 1 base and the J segment 7 bases; nucleotides outside the gene matches: 3. In DNA form, the CDR3 reads TGCAGCGTTGAAGGGAGCGGGGCGACCCAGTACTTC. Translating it yields CSVEGSGATQYF.

The rearrangement links TRBV6-2 or TRBV6-3 to TRBJ1-2; TRBD1 might be the D (6 bases). Per germline, CDR1 MNHEY and CDR2 SVGEGT. Trimming took off 5 bases at V and 5 bases at J, with 18 bases between the two ends. CDR3 size: 15 residues. The CDR3, as DNA: TGTGCCAGCAGTCCGAGGGGAGGGGGGAGATATGGCTACACCTTC. Its translation is CASSPRGGGRYGYTF.

The chain joins TRBV10-1 to TRBJ2-3, with 8 bases fitting TRBD2. The CDR3 totals 15 residues. Germline values: CDR1 WNHNN, CDR2 SYGVQD (reference sequence). V lost 0 bases to trimming and J lost 3 bases; unmatched junction nucleotides: 2. In DNA form, the CDR3 reads TGCGCCAGCAGTGAGTCGCGGGGGGTAACAGATACGCAGTATTTT. Translation: CASSESRGVTDTQYF.

The chain combines TRBV6-5 with TRBJ1-1, with D tentatively TRBD1 (6 bases). Germline V gene sequence: CDR1 MNHEY, CDR2 SVGAGI. CDR3 length: 12 amino acids. Deletions cut 8 bases from V and 5 bases from J, with 12 bases between. DNA for the CDR3: TGTGCCAGCGGAAAGGGGGTTACTGAAGCTTTCTTT. Translating it yields CASGKGVTEAFF.

J is TRBJ2-6 and V is TRBV5-1; possibly TRBD1 for D (6 bases). Germline V gene lookup returns CDR1 SGHRS and CDR2 YFSETQ. The CDR3 spans 17 residues. The V end was cut by 1 base, the J end by 0 bases, with 11 bases between. The CDR3 DNA reads as TGCGCCAGCAGCTTGCGGACAGTGAGCTCTGGGGCCAACGTCCTGACTTTC. Translating gives CASSLRTVSSGANVLTF.

This clone was picked up a small number of times. The chain has TRBV6-5 and TRBJ1-2; D gene uncertain. V lost 8 bases and J 0 bases, leaving 13 bases between the germline ends. Germline loops: CDR1 MNHEY, CDR2 SVGAGI. The CDR3 runs 14 residues. The CDR3 DNA is TGTGCCAGCGGCCTCGCGGGCCCTAACTATGGCTACACCTTC. Translation: CASGLAGPNYGYTF.

This chain joins TRBV24-1 and TRBJ2-2; D unresolved. There are 10 residues in the CDR3. The germline CDR1 and CDR2 sequences are KGHDR and SFDVKD. Trimming stripped 9 bases from V and 6 bases from J, with 4 bases between. The CDR3: CATRSGELFF. DNA for the CDR3: TGTGCCACCCGGTCCGGGGAGCTGTTTTTT.

The CDR3 loop reads CASSLGQLAEAFF. CDR3 nucleotide sequence: TGTGCCAGCAGCTTAGGACAGTTGGCTGAAGCTTTCTTT. The chain combines TRBV11-2 with TRBJ1-1; possibly TRBD1 for D (5 bases). Looked up from germline, CDR1 is SGHAT and CDR2 is FQNNGV. This CDR3 is 13 amino acids long. The germline V and J ends were trimmed by 1 base and 6 bases, with 9 bases remaining between them.

V gene TRBV7-6 combines with J gene TRBJ2-2; 11 nucleotides match TRBD1. CDR1 SGHVS and CDR2 FNYEAQ come from the germline V gene. After removal of 7 bases from V and 6 bases from J, the junction contained 10 bases not matched to a gene. CDR3 size: 16 residues. The DNA of the CDR3 is TGTGCCAGCACCCTACCCGGGGGACAGGGGGCCGGGGAGCTGTTTTTT. Amino acid sequence: CASTLPGGQGAGELFF.

V usage is TRBV5-6 and J usage is TRBJ1-4; 10 bases line up with TRBD1. Trimming took 4 bases from V and 10 from J; bases not matched to a gene: 10. CDR3 length equals 15 residues. Germline lookup yields CDR1 SGHDT and CDR2 YYEEEE. The CDR3, as DNA: TGTGCCAGCAGCACAGCGGCGGACAGGGGGGTAAAACTGTTTTTT. Amino acid sequence: CASSTAADRGVKLFF.

The chain is built from TRBV19 and TRBJ2-5; 15 bases match TRBD2. J was trimmed by 4 bases and V by 3 bases; bases with no gene match: 3. Germline V lookup: CDR1 LNHDA, CDR2 SQIVND (reference sequence). This CDR3 spans 16 amino acids. In DNA, the CDR3 is TGTGCCAGTAGTATTAGGACTAGCGGGGGGGGAGAGACCCAGTACTTC. It translates to CASSIRTSGGGETQYF.